The rows below give T cell receptor beta chains drawn from one sample of a study of blood T cell repertoires in COVID-19. Libraries were prepared by immunoSEQ multiplex PCR; TCRdb keeps only in-frame clonotypes and omits some of them. The sample yields under 200,000 clones, approximately 85% seen once. Sequenced input: peripheral blood. The source of these receptors is a woman aged 45 to 65 with COVID-19, enrolled during active disease. Both conserved end residues are part of each CDR3. D genes are given only for firm matches. The size of a clone is reported for some rows only, either as once, few or many, or as a class for expanded clones.

j_gene | abundance | d_gene | v_gene | CDR3aa | CDR3nt
TRBJ2-1 | - | - | TRBV10-1 | CASSDVFPDEQFF | TGCGCCAGCAGTGATGTTTTTCCGGATGAGCAGTTCTTC
TRBJ2-5 | - | TRBD1 | TRBV5-1 | CASSLGQGNVETQYF | TGCGCCAGCAGCTTGGGACAGGGTAATGTAGAGACCCAGTACTTC
TRBJ2-7 | - | TRBD2 | TRBV28 | CASWRGGGAHEQYF | TGTGCCAGCTGGAGGGGCGGGGGGGCTCATGAGCAGTACTTC
TRBJ2-7 | - | - | TRBV6-5 | CASSYSKRGYEQYF | TGTGCCAGCAGTTACTCGAAAAGGGGGTACGAGCAGTACTTC
TRBJ1-1 | - | - | TRBV4-1 | CASSQETRMNTEAFF | TGCGCCAGCAGCCAAGAAACTCGAATGAACACTGAAGCTTTCTTT
TRBJ2-5 | - | - | TRBV12-5 | CASGLTLNQETQYF | TGTGCTAGTGGTTTGACTCTCAACCAAGAGACCCAGTACTTC
TRBJ2-5 | - | TRBD1 | TRBV9 | CASSTGTALSETQYF | TGTGCCAGCAGCACAGGGACAGCCCTGTCGGAGACCCAGTACTTC
TRBJ1-2 | - | TRBD1 | TRBV30 | CAWSEQTTGSGYTF | TGTGCCTGGAGTGAGCAAACGACAGGGAGCGGCTACACCTTC
TRBJ1-4 | - | - | TRBV6-5 | CASRGAGNEKLFF | TGTGCCAGCAGAGGGGCTGGTAATGAAAAACTGTTTTTT
TRBJ1-5 | - | TRBD1 | TRBV19 | CASSPRTGGGGRYSNQPQHF | TGTGCCAGTAGTCCTCGGACAGGAGGAGGGGGTCGGTATAGCAATCAGCCCCAGCATTTT
TRBJ2-7 | - | TRBD1 | TRBV11-2 | CASRLPGQGSLEQYF | TGTGCCAGCAGGTTACCGGGACAGGGGTCCCTTGAGCAGTACTTC
TRBJ1-2 | - | - | TRBV7-9 | CASSGLGGFGYTF | TGTGCCAGCAGCGGCTTAGGAGGTTTTGGCTACACCTTC
TRBJ1-2 | - | TRBD1 | TRBV2 | CASSERQGAGGYTF | TGTGCCAGCAGTGAACGGCAGGGGGCGGGTGGCTACACCTTC
TRBJ1-2 | - | - | TRBV2 | CASRPTVARGYTF | TGTGCCAGCAGGCCGACAGTGGCTAGAGGCTACACCTTC
TRBJ2-7 | - | TRBD1 | TRBV5-1 | CASSIGTGNLLEQYF | TGCGCCAGCAGCATCGGGACAGGGAACCTCCTCGAGCAGTACTTC
TRBJ1-2 | - | - | TRBV7-9 | CASSLAGASNYGYTF | TGTGCCAGCAGCTTAGCGGGGGCGAGCAACTATGGCTACACCTTC
TRBJ2-3 | - | - | TRBV10-3 | CAISELTGTQYF | TGTGCCATCAGTGAACTAACCGGTACGCAGTATTTT
TRBJ2-2 | - | - | TRBV28 | CASSLWGGANTGELFF | TGTGCCAGCAGTTTATGGGGCGGGGCTAACACCGGGGAGCTGTTTTTT
TRBJ2-7 | - | - | TRBV6-2/TRBV6-3 | CASSALAVPYEQYF | TGTGCCAGCAGCGCCCTCGCAGTGCCCTACGAGCAGTACTTC
TRBJ2-3 | - | - | TRBV30 | CAWSGLGGTDTQYF | TGTGCCTGGAGTGGTCTGGGCGGGACAGATACGCAGTATTTT
TRBJ1-5 | - | - | TRBV4-1 | CASSQAFREVLPQHF | TGCGCCAGCAGCCAAGCTTTCAGGGAGGTTTTGCCCCAGCATTTT
TRBJ1-1 | - | - | TRBV19 | CASSLVGQAEAFF | TGTGCCAGTAGTTTGGTGGGACAAGCTGAAGCTTTCTTT
TRBJ1-2 | - | - | TRBV3-1/TRBV3-2 | CASSQPLRTDSGYTF | TGTGCCAGCAGCCAACCCCTGAGGACCGACAGCGGCTACACCTTC
TRBJ1-6 | - | - | TRBV3-1/TRBV3-2 | CASSQFDSNSPLHF | TGTGCCAGCAGCCAATTCGACAGCAATTCACCCCTCCACTTT
TRBJ2-2 | - | TRBD2 | TRBV2 | CASRGLAGAGELFF | TGTGCCAGCAGGGGACTAGCGGGGGCCGGGGAGCTGTTTTTT
TRBJ1-1 | - | - | TRBV10-1 | CASSDHRAPHTEAFF | TGCGCCAGCAGTGACCACAGGGCGCCCCACACTGAAGCTTTCTTT
TRBJ1-4 | once | TRBD1 | TRBV7-2 | CASSLTGAKEKLFF | TGTGCCAGCAGCTTAACAGGGGCGAAGGAAAAACTGTTTTTT
TRBJ2-7 | - | - | TRBV6-6 | CASSFRGEQYF | TGTGCCAGCAGTTTCAGGGGCGAGCAGTACTTC
TRBJ2-1 | - | - | TRBV10-3 | CAIRNGQSDEQFF | TGTGCCATCAGGAACGGACAGTCCGATGAGCAGTTCTTC
TRBJ1-5 | - | - | TRBV9 | CASSVGPGTTVEPQHF | TGTGCCAGCAGCGTAGGGCCGGGAACGACTGTGGAGCCCCAGCATTTT
TRBJ2-7 | - | TRBD1 | TRBV29-1 | CSVEDRSSYEQYF | TGCAGCGTCGAGGACAGGAGCTCCTACGAGCAGTACTTC
TRBJ2-1 | - | TRBD1 | TRBV5-1 | CASSLGSGGTYNEQFF | TGCGCCAGCAGCTTGGGTTCAGGGGGTACGTACAATGAGCAGTTCTTC
TRBJ1-2 | - | TRBD1 | TRBV12-3/TRBV12-4 | CASRPGTDYGYTF | TGTGCCAGCAGGCCCGGGACAGACTATGGCTACACCTTC
TRBJ2-2 | - | TRBD1 | TRBV7-6 | CASSSGQGYTGELFF | TGTGCCAGCAGCTCGGGACAGGGGTACACCGGGGAGCTGTTTTTT
TRBJ2-2 | - | TRBD1 | TRBV5-1 | CASSKDRGPGTGELFF | TGCGCCAGCAGCAAGGACAGGGGGCCAGGAACCGGGGAGCTGTTTTTT
TRBJ2-1 | - | - | TRBV5-6 | CASSLAANEQFF | TGTGCCAGCAGCTTGGCCGCGAATGAGCAGTTCTTC
TRBJ2-5 | - | - | TRBV7-8 | CASSLAIGVQETQYF | TGTGCCAGCAGCTTAGCCATCGGGGTTCAAGAGACCCAGTACTTC
TRBJ1-5 | - | - | TRBV19 | CASSVSGGNQPQHF | TGTGCCAGTAGTGTTTCAGGGGGCAATCAGCCCCAGCATTTT
TRBJ2-7 | few | TRBD2 | TRBV6-5 | CASSYTGGNSYEQYF | TGTGCCAGCAGTTACACGGGGGGGAACTCCTACGAGCAGTACTTC